This T cell receptor (beta chain) emerged from a study of CD4 T cells in relation to SARS-CoV-2 and coronaviruses. Study in general: No peptide or an HIV-1 Nef peptide pool served as negative control.

Produced via immunoSEQ multiplex PCR; TCRdb's table is partial and in-frame only. The sample holds around 24,000 clones, around 76% seen once. Before the COVID-19 pandemic, during about 2011-2019, CD4+ T cells were taken from unexposed donors. After roughly 9 days of culture, CD4+ T cells were isolated. Cells permitting, SARS-CoV-2 S/N and four cold-coronavirus spikes were tested on unexposed-donor CD4+ T cells. Cultures received half-medium IL-2 refreshes on days 3 and 7. CDR1 MNHEY and CDR2 SVGEGT come from the germline V gene. The CDR3 consists of 15 residues. The germline V and J ends were trimmed by 6 bases and 4 bases, with 18 bases remaining between them. Turning to this clone: Its antigen is not identified.

This chain uses TRBV6-2 or TRBV6-3 with TRBJ1-2, with unresolved D. The sequencing input was CD4+ T cells from PBMCs, cultured in vitro. The receptor was isolated from a human donor in good health. The CDR3 DNA reads as TGTGCCAGCAGCGAGGATATACAGACGGGCTATGGCTACACCTTC. This gives the protein CASSEDIQTGYGYTF.